The 24 T cell receptor beta chains below come from one sample, sequenced in a study of human T cells and chemical hapten exposure. Each CDR3 protein gets one entry after TCRdb re-called the RACE reads with MiXCR. The profile covers approximately 97,000 distinct CDR3 sequences, with approximately 10% appearing a single time and about 3% taken by the ten largest. Time point of the sample: healthy volunteer bleed at 2 weeks. Unfractionated whole blood was the source from which total RNA was extracted. Sequenced sample: whole blood. These receptors were obtained from a female donor in good health. Some clones in this sample may be carry-over from other donors' samples.

The table lists this clonotype with a few counts. The chain joins TRBV29-1 to TRBJ1-3; D is perhaps TRBD1 (6 bases). V was clipped by 4 bases and J by 0 bases, with 19 bases between them. Germline CDR1 and CDR2: SQVTM and ANQGSEA. This CDR3 has 17 amino acids. The CDR3 nucleotides are TGCAGCGTTGTTCAGGGGTGGAGGGAAAACTCTGGAAACACCATATATTTT. Its translation: CSVVQGWRENSGNTIYF. The variable domain in full, completed from reference TRBV29-1 and TRBJ1-3, reads SAVISQKPSRDICQRGTSLTIQCQVDSQVTMMFWYRQQPGQSLTLIATANQGSEATYESGFVIDKFPISRPNLTFSTLTVSNMSPEDSSIYLCSVVQGWRENSGNTIYFGEGSWLTVV.

This clonotype was recorded many times. The rearrangement joins TRBV20-1 to TRBJ1-6, with D possibly being TRBD1 (6 bases). V lost 0 bases and J lost 9, with 15 bases in between. The CDR3 spans 15 residues. The germline V gene encodes CDR1 DFQATT and CDR2 SNEGSKA (reference sequence). In DNA form, the CDR3 reads TGCAGTGCTAGAGATTTATTGGGGGGCACTTCACCCCTCCACTTT. Translation: CSARDLLGGTSPLHF.

This clonotype was picked up many times. The chain couples TRBV3-1 to TRBJ2-1; TRBD1 might be the D (6 bases). V dropped 0 bases and J dropped 8 bases, with 11 bases sitting between them. The CDR3 spans 14 residues. The germline V gene has CDR1 LGHDT and CDR2 YNNKEL (reference sequence). CDR3 bases: TGTGCCAGCAGCCAAGATACAGGGTTCTATGAGCAGTTCTTC. It specifies CASSQDTGFYEQFF.

The chain has TRBV18 and TRBJ2-6; 8 nucleotides match TRBD2. CDR3 length equals 16 residues. The V and J ends lost 3 bases and 3 bases, in that order; junction bases with no gene match: 4. Germline V CDR1 and CDR2: KGHSH, LQKENI. The CDR3 DNA follows: TGTGCCAGCTCACCCCTAGGGACTAGTGGGGCCAACGTCCTGACTTTC. It is translated as CASSPLGTSGANVLTF.

This clonotype was seen only a few times. The gene calls are TRBV7-2 and TRBJ2-7; D could derive from TRBD1 or TRBD2 (5 bases each). Germline V CDR1 and CDR2: SGHTA, FQGNSA. The CDR3 sequence is 14 residues long. V gave up 2 bases and J gave up 6 bases, with 14 bases separating them. CDR3 loop: CASSLRGHGGEQYF. The CDR3, as DNA: TGTGCCAGCAGCTTAAGAGGACACGGAGGCGAGCAGTACTTC.

This clonotype was seen a few times. The chain carries TRBV14 and TRBJ1-4; no firm D call. The CDR3 contains 13 residues. V was cut by 3 bases and J by 8 bases, with 10 bases left in between. Germline V gene sequence: CDR1 SGHDN, CDR2 FVKESK. DNA for the CDR3: TGTGCCAGCAGCCAGACTCCTGGGGAAAAACTGTTTTTT. It encodes CASSQTPGEKLFF.

This chain links TRBV28 with TRBJ2-1; perhaps TRBD2 as D (5 bases). Germline CDR1 MDHEN, CDR2 SYDVKM. V lost 3 bases and J 5 bases, leaving 11 bases between the germline ends. The CDR3 has 14 residues. The CDR3: CASSFASTDNEQFF. CDR3 DNA: TGTGCCAGCAGTTTCGCTAGCACTGACAATGAGCAGTTCTTC.

This clonotype has only a few counts. The chain employs TRBV6-4 and TRBJ1-1, with D possibly matching TRBD1 (5 bases). V dropped 5 bases and J dropped 1 base, with 8 bases sitting between them. The CDR3 consists of 13 residues. The germline gives CDR1 MRHNA, CDR2 SNTAGT. CDR3 in amino acids: CASSWGENTEAFF. Written as DNA, the CDR3 is TGTGCCAGCAGTTGGGGGGAGAACACTGAAGCTTTCTTT.

This clonotype was counted many times. The chain is built from TRBV6-5 and TRBJ2-1, with 13 bases matching TRBD2. From germline, CDR1 is MNHEY and CDR2 SVGAGI. V shed 4 bases and J 9 bases; nucleotides not matched to a gene: 9. CDR3 size: 16 residues. CDR3 in amino acids: CASSSPTSGRVGEQFF. The CDR3, as DNA: TGTGCCAGCAGTTCTCCCACTAGCGGGAGGGTTGGTGAGCAGTTCTTC.

The rearrangement uses TRBV7-9 and TRBJ2-3; tentatively, D is TRBD2 (6 bases). The CDR3 is 15 residues long. The V gene lost 6 bases and the J gene lost 0 bases, with 13 bases spanning the gap. Looked up from germline, CDR1 is SEHNR and CDR2 is FQNEAQ (reference sequence). The CDR3 is CASRTSGTSTDTQYF. In DNA form, the CDR3 reads TGTGCCAGCAGAACATCCGGGACTAGCACAGATACGCAGTATTTT. The whole variable domain, filled in from reference TRBV7-9 and TRBJ2-3, reads DTGVSQNPRHKITKRGQNVTFRCDPISEHNRLYWYRQTLGQGPEFLTYFQNEAQLEKSRLLSDRFSAERPKGSFSTLEIQRTEQGDSAMYLCASRTSGTSTDTQYFGPGTRLTVL.

There are a few counts of this clonotype. The chain couples TRBV12-3 or TRBV12-4 to TRBJ1-1; the D is unclear. The CDR3 loop spans 15 amino acids. V was pared by 3 bases and J by 2 bases, with 13 bases between. The chain's CDR3 is CASSFLDTVNTEAFF. Written as DNA, the CDR3 is TGTGCCAGCAGTTTTCTAGACACTGTAAACACTGAAGCTTTCTTT.

There are many counts of this clonotype. This rearrangement joins TRBV7-8 to TRBJ1-4, with 9 bases fitting TRBD1. Unmatched junction bases numbered 9, after V lost 4 bases and J lost 6 bases. The CDR3 is 16 residues long. Germline values: CDR1 SGHVS, CDR2 FQNEAQ. The CDR3 is CASSSRWTGEDEKLFF. The CDR3, as DNA: TGTGCCAGCAGCTCCCGTTGGACAGGGGAGGATGAAAAACTGTTTTTT. Variable domain in full (rest from reference TRBV7-8 and TRBJ1-4): GAGVSQSPRYKVAKRGQDVALRCDPISGHVSLFWYQQALGQGPEFLTYFQNEAQLDKSGLPSDRFFAERPEGSVSTLKIQRTQQEDSAVYLCASSSRWTGEDEKLFFGSGTQLSVL.

J is TRBJ1-1 and V is TRBV5-4; D uncertain. Germline assignment: CDR1 SGHNT and CDR2 YYREEE (reference sequence). This CDR3 has 12 residues. The V end was cut by 4 bases, the J end by 4 bases, with 8 bases between. DNA for the CDR3: TGTGCCAGCAGCAATTCGACCACTGAAGCTTTCTTT. Residues: CASSNSTTEAFF.

This chain uses TRBV19 with TRBJ1-4; TRBD1 is a possible D gene (5 bases). V shed 5 bases and J shed 5 bases, with 9 bases lying between them. CDR3 length equals 13 residues. Germline CDR1 LNHDA, CDR2 SQIVND (reference sequence). The CDR3, as DNA: TGTGCCAGTAGTTGGACAAGAAATGAAAAACTGTTTTTT. Encoded protein: CASSWTRNEKLFF.

The V call is TRBV15, the J call TRBJ1-6; 9 positions match TRBD1. CDR3 size: 16 residues. The V segment lost 3 bases and the J segment 7 bases; nucleotides outside the gene matches: 7. Germline V gene data show CDR1 as LNHNV and CDR2 as YYDKDF (reference sequence). CDR3 bases: TGTGCCACCAGCAGCAGCCGGGACAGGGTCAATTCACCCCTCCACTTT. This sequence encodes CATSSSRDRVNSPLHF.

This clonotype occurred a few times. The chain employs TRBV7-8 and TRBJ2-3; the match to TRBD2 covers 8 bases. CDR3 length equals 17 residues. Germline V gene sequence: CDR1 SGHVS, CDR2 FQNEAQ. V shed 4 bases and J 5 bases; nucleotides not matched to a gene: 14. Here the CDR3 reads CASSSHMVQREIDTQYF. The CDR3 DNA sequence: TGTGCCAGCAGCTCCCACATGGTGCAGCGGGAGATAGATACGCAGTATTTT.

By share, this clonotype ranks as medium-sized. The chain carries TRBV7-2 and TRBJ1-1; the D gene is possibly TRBD1 (6 bases). This CDR3 has 12 amino acids. The germline gives CDR1 SGHTA, CDR2 FQGNSA. Trimming cost V 5 bases and J 4 bases, with 8 bases left between them. CDR3 in DNA: TGTGCCAGCAGCCCAGGGGCCACTGAAGCTTTCTTT. Amino acids: CASSPGATEAFF.

This clonotype was counted only a few times. The chain joins TRBV12-3 or TRBV12-4 to TRBJ1-2; D call uncertain. With 2 bases removed from V and 2 bases from J, the gap between germline ends came to 6 bases. This CDR3 comprises 13 residues. The chain's CDR3 is CASSLPENYGYTF. In nucleotides, the CDR3 is TGTGCCAGCAGTTTACCTGAAAACTATGGCTACACCTTC.

The rearrangement joins TRBV3-1 to TRBJ2-7, with 9 nucleotides matching TRBD2. CDR1 and CDR2 from the germline V gene are LGHDT and YNNKEL (reference sequence). CDR3 length: 18 amino acids. V lost 4 bases to trimming and J lost 7 bases; unmatched junction nucleotides: 20. The CDR3 nucleotides read TGTGCCAGCAGCCTATGGGGGCAACTAGCGGGTCCCCCTAGGGAGCAGTACTTC. Its protein is CASSLWGQLAGPPREQYF.

This clonotype was seen repeatedly, ten times or more. The chain combines TRBV20-1 with TRBJ2-1; the D gene is possibly TRBD2 (5 bases). The CDR3 sequence is 13 residues long. Trimming stripped 0 bases from V and 9 bases from J, with 12 bases between. CDR1 is DFQATT and CDR2 is SNEGSKA in the germline V gene (reference sequence). CDR3: CSARDTGGGEQFF. DNA for the CDR3: TGCAGTGCTAGAGATACTGGCGGAGGTGAGCAGTTCTTC.

The gene calls are TRBV15 and TRBJ1-1, with a possible D match to TRBD1 (6 bases). This CDR3 comprises 13 residues. Germline V lookup: CDR1 LNHNV, CDR2 YYDKDF (reference sequence). Trimming cost V 4 bases and J 6 bases, with 12 bases left between them. CDR3 loop: CATSIGTSAEAFF. In DNA form, the CDR3 reads TGTGCCACCAGCATTGGGACAAGCGCTGAAGCTTTCTTT. Full variable domain (rest looked up from reference TRBV15 and TRBJ1-1): DAMVIQNPRYQVTQFGKPVTLSCSQTLNHNVMYWYQQKSSQAPKLLFHYYDKDFNNEADTPDNFQSRRPNTSFCFLDIRSPGLGDTAMYLCATSIGTSAEAFFGQGTRLTVV.

Ten or more counts support this clonotype. This chain uses TRBV20-1 with TRBJ2-3, with D possibly being TRBD2 (5 bases). CDR1 DFQATT and CDR2 SNEGSKA come from the germline V gene (reference sequence). Between the trimmed V and J ends, which lost 3 bases and 2 bases, there was a span of 12 bases. The CDR3 spans 14 residues. CDR3 protein: CSARDGGATDTQYF. In DNA form, the CDR3 reads TGCAGTGCTAGGGATGGAGGCGCCACAGATACGCAGTATTTT.

The chain couples TRBV28 to TRBJ2-7; TRBD2 aligns across 8 bases. The trim removed 3 bases at V and 0 bases at J, leaving 7 bases unmatched. The germline V gene has CDR1 MDHEN and CDR2 SYDVKM. The CDR3 has 16 residues. The CDR3 region has the DNA TGTGCCAGCAGTTTCAGGTTAGCGGGATCCTCCTACGAGCAGTACTTC. Protein: CASSFRLAGSSYEQYF.

This clonotype has only a few counts. The chain joins TRBV18 to TRBJ1-1; D is uncertain. This CDR3 region has 14 residues. V lost 6 bases to trimming and J lost 1 base, with 12 bases between them. Germline-derived CDR1 and CDR2 are KGHSH and LQKENI. CDR3 amino acids: CASSAMTRNTEAFF. The CDR3 nucleotides are TGTGCCAGCTCCGCTATGACCAGGAACACTGAAGCTTTCTTT.